A selection of T cell receptor beta chains follows, all from one sample in a study of technical replicates of blood from several donors. The protocol was immunoSEQ multiplex PCR, while the TCRdb copy is restricted to in-frame clones and leaves out a portion. The sample has 65,000 to 85,000 clones, more than 85% seen once; the top ten hold around 0.4%. The sequencing sample was made of T cells isolated from PBMCs. The receptors were gathered from a human donor in good health. Both conserved end residues are part of each CDR3. Each record gives: CDR3 length, J gene, D gene, V gene, CDR3 protein, CDR3 DNA. The D gene is left open where the match is weak.

CDR3 length: 13
J gene: TRBJ1-5
D gene: NA
V gene: TRBV10-1
CDR3 protein: CASSLGVNQPQHF
CDR3 DNA: TGCGCCAGCAGTCTAGGGGTCAATCAGCCCCAGCATTTT

CDR3 length: 14
J gene: TRBJ2-7
D gene: NA
V gene: TRBV5-6
CDR3 protein: CASRLAGIQYEQYF
CDR3 DNA: TGTGCCAGCAGGCTGGCAGGGATTCAGTACGAGCAGTACTTC

CDR3 length: 12
J gene: TRBJ2-2
D gene: NA
V gene: TRBV25-1
CDR3 protein: CASSLNTGELFF
CDR3 DNA: TGTGCCAGCAGCCTTAACACCGGGGAGCTGTTTTTT

CDR3 length: 13
J gene: TRBJ1-2
D gene: NA
V gene: TRBV5-4
CDR3 protein: CASSSGTPYGYTF
CDR3 DNA: TGTGCCAGCAGTTCCGGGACTCCCTATGGCTACACCTTC

CDR3 length: 16
J gene: TRBJ2-1
D gene: TRBD2
V gene: TRBV7-6
CDR3 protein: CASSLLSLAGANEQFF
CDR3 DNA: TGTGCCAGCAGCTTATTGTCACTAGCGGGAGCGAATGAGCAGTTCTTC

CDR3 length: 13
J gene: TRBJ2-3
D gene: NA
V gene: TRBV10-3
CDR3 protein: CAIYAGDGDTQYF
CDR3 DNA: TGTGCCATCTACGCAGGGGATGGAGATACGCAGTATTTT

CDR3 length: 12
J gene: TRBJ2-7
D gene: NA
V gene: TRBV19
CDR3 protein: CASSPGPGEQYF
CDR3 DNA: TGTGCCAGTAGTCCAGGGCCAGGCGAGCAGTACTTC

CDR3 length: 14
J gene: TRBJ2-1
D gene: TRBD1
V gene: TRBV7-2
CDR3 protein: CASSATGVIDEQFF
CDR3 DNA: TGTGCCAGCAGCGCTACAGGGGTAATCGATGAGCAGTTCTTC

CDR3 length: 17
J gene: TRBJ2-3
D gene: TRBD2
V gene: TRBV28
CDR3 protein: CASSLRGTSVNTDTQYF
CDR3 DNA: TGTGCCAGCAGCCTCCGAGGGACTAGCGTTAACACAGATACGCAGTATTTT

CDR3 length: 14
J gene: TRBJ2-7
D gene: NA
V gene: TRBV5-1
CDR3 protein: CASSLASVTYEQYF
CDR3 DNA: TGCGCCAGCAGCTTAGCTAGCGTGACCTACGAGCAGTACTTC

CDR3 length: 14
J gene: TRBJ1-5
D gene: TRBD1
V gene: TRBV30
CDR3 protein: CAWSADRGEWPQHF
CDR3 DNA: TGTGCCTGGAGCGCGGACAGGGGAGAATGGCCCCAGCATTTT